This T cell receptor beta chain was captured in a study of blood T cells in healthy people across ages (dated by TCRdb to 2015 to 2017). At the level of the whole study: In model experiments, template switching captured roughly one uniquely barcoded TCR beta cDNA molecule for every two T cells. To avoid experimental bias, donors of different ages were spread randomly across the sequencing lanes. Using deep sequencing normalized with unique cDNA molecular identifiers, the study measured how TCR beta repertoire diversity changes with age. The donors were split into four age groups: young (average 16 years), middle-aged (39), aged (62) and long-lived (under 90). Two additional independent replicas of 1 million unique cDNA reads from the same blood draw were analyzed for two donors (one aged 18 to 30 and one aged 80 or older). General study outcomes and caveats: Donor CMV infection status was unknown, potentially confounding age-related changes in expanded clonotypes. Estimates of total diversity based on one million sequenced T cells were considered lower bounds and underestimates. Observed TCR beta diversity correlated strongly with the percentage of naive T cells measured by flow cytometry. Compared with the aged group, more naive CD4+ T cells, fewer expanded clones and increased TCR diversity were shown by the long-lived group, suggesting age selection. As age increased, observed TCR beta diversity per million T cells dropped in a roughly linear way, and a significant reduction was already evident by age about 36. Because profiling used bulk unsorted PBMCs, naive and antigen-experienced compartments could not be compared conclusively.

With respect to this clonotype: No antigen is known for it. One base away there is no much larger clone; base qualities are not given.

V and J lose 5 bases and 5 bases, and a span of 16 bases separates them. The CDR3 covers 15 residues, taking in both the cysteine and the phenylalanine. The kept DNA is CDR3 alone, 45 bases in frame from the first base. Per the germline V gene, MNHEY is the CDR1 and SVGEGT is the CDR2. Donors were under 40 systemically healthy Caucasian individuals from Russia aged roughly 6 to 90 years. Around 9.9 milliliters of peripheral blood were collected from each donor into EDTA-treated Vacutainer tubes. Ficoll-Paque density-gradient centrifugation was used to isolate PBMCs, with at least 6.5 million per sample. Total RNA was extracted from PBMCs with Trizol reagent, with at least 6 micrograms obtained per sample. The percentages of naive CD45RAhigh/CD27high T cells were determined by flow cytometry on a PBMC aliquot from every donor. To prepare the library, 5' RACE was applied. Sequencing took place on an Illumina HiSeq 2500. The second PCR ran for roughly 7 to 11 cycles and used a J-beta primer mix along with a sample-barcoded 5' primer. A unique molecular identifier was introduced onto each TCR beta cDNA molecule by a template-switch 5' adaptor carrying 12 random nucleotides. At least 3 million CDR3-containing paired-end reads were obtained from each sample. First-strand cDNA synthesis was performed from all RNA using the Mint cDNA synthesis kit, with priming by a TRBC-specific oligonucleotide. All cDNA was treated with uracil-DNA glycosylase and then went through a first 18-cycle PCR with the universal primers M1SS and BC2_uni_R. In the source study's methods: For normalization, 1 million high-quality reads were randomly selected from each sample, with every read carrying a distinct molecular identifier. Reads sharing molecular identifiers were discarded rather than binned into consensus sequences. MiTCR, run with a Q25 quality threshold and the strictest error-elimination algorithm, handled CDR3 identification, clonotype clustering and error correction. Lower-bound total TCR beta diversity was estimated with a nonparametric unseen species model using Euler transformation. TCRdb's own reprocessing of the public reads used fastp at Q25 and MiXCR and kept productive beta chains. Rows are unified per CDR3 protein, each entry keeping the most common DNA and genes. The V and J calls, along with clone size, are taken from TCRdb and not from the paper's own processing. The sample contains hundreds of thousands of distinct CDR3 sequences, roughly 43% of them found a single time. The ten largest clones add up to about 32% of the sample.

The receptor was derived from an elderly man in good health. The receptor chain draws on TRBV6-2 or TRBV6-3 and TRBJ2-1; the D gene is possibly TRBD2, with 6 bases matching. Material for sequencing was blood. The DNA is as follows: TGTGCCAGCAGTGGATGGGGGGAAGGGAACAATGAGCAGTTCTTC. This is translated as CASSGWGEGNNEQFF.